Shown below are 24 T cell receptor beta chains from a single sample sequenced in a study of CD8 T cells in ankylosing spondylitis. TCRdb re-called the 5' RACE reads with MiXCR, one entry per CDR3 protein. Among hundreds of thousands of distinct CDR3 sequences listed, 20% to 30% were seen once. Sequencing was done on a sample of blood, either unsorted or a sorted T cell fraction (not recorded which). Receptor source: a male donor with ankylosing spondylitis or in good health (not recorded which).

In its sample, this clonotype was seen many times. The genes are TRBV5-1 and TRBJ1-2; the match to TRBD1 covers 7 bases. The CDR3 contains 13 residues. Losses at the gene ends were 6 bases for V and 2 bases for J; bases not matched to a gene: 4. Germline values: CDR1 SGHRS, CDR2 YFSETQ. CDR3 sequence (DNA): TGCGCCAGCAAACGGGGACAGAACTATGGCTACACCTTC. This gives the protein CASKRGQNYGYTF.

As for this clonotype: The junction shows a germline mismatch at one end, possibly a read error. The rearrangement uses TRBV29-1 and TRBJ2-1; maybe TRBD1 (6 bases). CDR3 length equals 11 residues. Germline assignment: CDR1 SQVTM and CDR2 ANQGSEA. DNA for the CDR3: TGCAGCTTTGAGGTCCGGGACATTCAGTTCTTC. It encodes CSFEVRDIQFF.

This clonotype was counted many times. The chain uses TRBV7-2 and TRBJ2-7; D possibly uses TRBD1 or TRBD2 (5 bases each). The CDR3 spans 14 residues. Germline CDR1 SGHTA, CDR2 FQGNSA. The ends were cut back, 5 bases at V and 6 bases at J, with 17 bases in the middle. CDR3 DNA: TGTGCCAGCAGCACACAACCACGGGGCGGCGAGCAGTACTTC. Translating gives CASSTQPRGGEQYF.

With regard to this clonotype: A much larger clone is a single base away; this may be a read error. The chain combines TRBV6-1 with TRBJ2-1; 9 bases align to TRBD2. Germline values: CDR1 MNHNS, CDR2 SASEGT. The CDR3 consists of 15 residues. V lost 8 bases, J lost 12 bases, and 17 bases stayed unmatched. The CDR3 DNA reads TGTGCCAGCTGTGCGGGAGGGCCTGGTTTGGATGTGCAGTTCTTC. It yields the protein CASCAGGPGLDVQFF.

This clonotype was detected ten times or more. The CDR3 bases are TGTGCCAGCTCACCAGGACCTAGCACAGATACGCAGTATTTT. Amino acid sequence: CASSPGPSTDTQYF. V gene TRBV18 combines with J gene TRBJ2-3, with D uncertain. The V end lost 2 bases, the J end lost 0 bases, and 6 bases lay between the germline ends. The CDR3 is made up of 14 amino acids. The germline V gene has CDR1 KGHSH and CDR2 LQKENI.

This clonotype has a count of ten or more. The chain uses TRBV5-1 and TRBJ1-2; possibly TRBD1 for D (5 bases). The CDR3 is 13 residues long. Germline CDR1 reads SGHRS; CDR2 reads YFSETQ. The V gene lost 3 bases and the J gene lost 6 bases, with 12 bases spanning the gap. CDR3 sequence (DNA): TGCGCCAGCAGCTCCGGAGACAGCCATGGCTACACCTTC. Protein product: CASSSGDSHGYTF.

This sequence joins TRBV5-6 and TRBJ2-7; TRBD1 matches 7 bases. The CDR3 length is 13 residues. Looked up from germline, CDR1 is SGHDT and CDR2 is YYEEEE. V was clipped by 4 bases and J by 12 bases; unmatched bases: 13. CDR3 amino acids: CASSLPTGERTYF. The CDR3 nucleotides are TGTGCCAGCAGCCTACCTACAGGGGAAAGAACGTACTTC.

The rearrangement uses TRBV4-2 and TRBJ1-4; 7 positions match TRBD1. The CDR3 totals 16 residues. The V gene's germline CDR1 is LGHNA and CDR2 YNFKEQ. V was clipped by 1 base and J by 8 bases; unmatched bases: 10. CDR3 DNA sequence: TGTGCCAGCAGCCAAGGCAGACAGGGATCGTACGAAAAACTGTTTTTT. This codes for CASSQGRQGSYEKLFF.

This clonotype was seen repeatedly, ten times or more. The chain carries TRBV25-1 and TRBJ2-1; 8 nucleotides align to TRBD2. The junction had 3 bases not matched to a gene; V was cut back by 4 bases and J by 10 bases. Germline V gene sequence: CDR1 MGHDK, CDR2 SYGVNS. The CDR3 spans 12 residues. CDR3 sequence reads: CASSVLAGEQFF. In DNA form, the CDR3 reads TGTGCCAGCAGTGTATTAGCGGGAGAGCAGTTCTTC.

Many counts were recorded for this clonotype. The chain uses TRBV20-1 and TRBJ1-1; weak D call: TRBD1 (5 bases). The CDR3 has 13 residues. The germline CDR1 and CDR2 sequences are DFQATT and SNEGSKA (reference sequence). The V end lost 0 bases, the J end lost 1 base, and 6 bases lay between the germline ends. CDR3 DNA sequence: TGCAGTGCTAGAGACAGGGAGAACACTGAAGCTTTCTTT. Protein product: CSARDRENTEAFF.

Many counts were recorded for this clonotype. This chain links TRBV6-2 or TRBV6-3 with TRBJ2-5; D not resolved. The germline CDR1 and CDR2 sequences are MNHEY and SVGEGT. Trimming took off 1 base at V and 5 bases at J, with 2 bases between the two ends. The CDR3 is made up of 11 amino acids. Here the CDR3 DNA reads TGTGCCAGCAGTTACTGGGAGACCCAGTACTTC. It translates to CASSYWETQYF.

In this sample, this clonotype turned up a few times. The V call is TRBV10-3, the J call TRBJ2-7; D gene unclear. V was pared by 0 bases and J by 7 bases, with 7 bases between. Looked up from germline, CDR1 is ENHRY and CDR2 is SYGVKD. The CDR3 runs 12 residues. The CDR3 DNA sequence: TGTGCCATCAGTGAGTCCCTGAAGGAGCAGTACTTC. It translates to CAISESLKEQYF.

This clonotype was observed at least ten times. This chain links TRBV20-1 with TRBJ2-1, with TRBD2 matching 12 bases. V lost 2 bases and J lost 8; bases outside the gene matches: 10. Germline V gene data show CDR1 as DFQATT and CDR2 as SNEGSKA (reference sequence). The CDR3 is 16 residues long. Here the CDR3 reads CSARKKLAGGYDEQFF. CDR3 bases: TGCAGTGCTAGAAAAAAACTAGCGGGAGGTTACGATGAGCAGTTCTTC.

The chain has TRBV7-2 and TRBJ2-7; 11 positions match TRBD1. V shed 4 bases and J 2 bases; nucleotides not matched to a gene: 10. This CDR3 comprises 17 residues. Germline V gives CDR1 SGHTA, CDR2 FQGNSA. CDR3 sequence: CASSSRWSGQGAYEQYF. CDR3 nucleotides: TGTGCCAGCAGCTCCCGGTGGTCGGGACAGGGGGCCTACGAGCAGTACTTC.

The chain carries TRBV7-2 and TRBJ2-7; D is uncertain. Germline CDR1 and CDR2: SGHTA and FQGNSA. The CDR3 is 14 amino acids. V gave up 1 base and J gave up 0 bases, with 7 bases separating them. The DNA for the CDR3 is TGTGCCAGCAGCTTAGGGCAGCGCTCCTACGAGCAGTACTTC. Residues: CASSLGQRSYEQYF.

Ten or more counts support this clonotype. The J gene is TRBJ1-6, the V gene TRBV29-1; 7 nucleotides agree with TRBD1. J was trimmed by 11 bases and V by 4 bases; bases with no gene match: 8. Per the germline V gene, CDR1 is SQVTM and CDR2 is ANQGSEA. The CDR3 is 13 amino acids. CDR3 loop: CSVARDSGTPLHF. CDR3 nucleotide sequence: TGCAGCGTTGCCCGGGACAGCGGAACACCCCTCCACTTT.

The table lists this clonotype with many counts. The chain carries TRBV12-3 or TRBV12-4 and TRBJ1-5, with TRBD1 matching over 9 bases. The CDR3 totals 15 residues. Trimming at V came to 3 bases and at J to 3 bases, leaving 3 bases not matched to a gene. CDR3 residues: CASSFRTGANQPQHF. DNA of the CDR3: TGTGCCAGCAGTTTTAGGACAGGGGCCAATCAGCCCCAGCATTTT.

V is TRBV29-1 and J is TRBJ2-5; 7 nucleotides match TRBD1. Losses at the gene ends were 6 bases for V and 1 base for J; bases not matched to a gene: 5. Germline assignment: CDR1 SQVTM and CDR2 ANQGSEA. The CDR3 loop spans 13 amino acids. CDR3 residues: CSVLGQRQETQYF. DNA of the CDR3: TGCAGCGTGCTGGGACAGCGCCAAGAGACCCAGTACTTC.

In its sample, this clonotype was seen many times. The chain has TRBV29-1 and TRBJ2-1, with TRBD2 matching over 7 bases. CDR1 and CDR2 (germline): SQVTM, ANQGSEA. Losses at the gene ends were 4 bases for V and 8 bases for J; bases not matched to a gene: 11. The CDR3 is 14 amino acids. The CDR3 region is CSVVGGRGMDEQFF. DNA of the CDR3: TGCAGCGTTGTCGGCGGGAGAGGTATGGATGAGCAGTTCTTC.

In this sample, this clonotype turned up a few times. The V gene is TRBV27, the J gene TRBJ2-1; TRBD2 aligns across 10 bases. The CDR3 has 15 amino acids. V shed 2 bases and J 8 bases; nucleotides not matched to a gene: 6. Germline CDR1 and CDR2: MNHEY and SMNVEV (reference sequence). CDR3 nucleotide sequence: TGTGCCAGCAGTTTAAGGCTAGCGGGAGCCCATGAGCAGTTCTTC. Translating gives CASSLRLAGAHEQFF.

CDR3 sequence reads: CASSPAMELAGLQFF. In DNA form, the CDR3 reads TGTGCCAGCAGCCCTGCAATGGAACTAGCGGGATTGCAGTTCTTC. The chain links TRBV9 to TRBJ2-1, with TRBD2 matching over 10 bases. The ends lost 4 bases at V and 12 bases at J; junction bases unmatched: 13. The CDR3 totals 15 residues. The V gene's germline CDR1 is SGDLS and CDR2 YYNGEE.

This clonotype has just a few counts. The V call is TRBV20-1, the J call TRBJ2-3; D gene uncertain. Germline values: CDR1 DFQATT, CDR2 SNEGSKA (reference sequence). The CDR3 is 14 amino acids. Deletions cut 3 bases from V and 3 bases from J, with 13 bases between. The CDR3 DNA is TGCAGTGCTAGCGGGTACACTTCGACAGATACGCAGTATTTT. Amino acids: CSASGYTSTDTQYF.

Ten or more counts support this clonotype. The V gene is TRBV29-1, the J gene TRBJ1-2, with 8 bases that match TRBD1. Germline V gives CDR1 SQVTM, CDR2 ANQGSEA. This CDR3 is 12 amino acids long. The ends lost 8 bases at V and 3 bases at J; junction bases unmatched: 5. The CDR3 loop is CSITTGDYGYTF. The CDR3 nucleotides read TGCAGCATCACGACAGGGGACTATGGCTACACCTTC. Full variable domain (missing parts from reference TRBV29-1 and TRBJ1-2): SAVISQKPSRDICQRGTSLTIQCQVDSQVTMMFWYRQQPGQSLTLIATANQGSEATYESGFVIDKFPISRPNLTFSTLTVSNMSPEDSSIYLCSITTGDYGYTFGSGTRLTVV.

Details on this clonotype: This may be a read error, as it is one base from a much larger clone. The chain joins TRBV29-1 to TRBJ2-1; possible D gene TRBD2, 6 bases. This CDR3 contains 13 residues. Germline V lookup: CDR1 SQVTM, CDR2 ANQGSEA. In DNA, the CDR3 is TGCAGCGTTAGGCAGGGAGGTGGCAATAAGCAGTTCTTC. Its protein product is CSVRQGGGNKQFF.